The next 27 T cell receptor beta chains were all read from a single sample in a study of immune heterogeneity within non-small cell lung tumors. Template material comprised bulk tumor genomic DNA at approximately 600 ng per sample. Multiple widely separated biopsies were taken from each primary tumor at surgery. Samples came from untreated patients having curative surgery for newly diagnosed non-small cell lung cancer. TCR beta CDR3 was amplified by multiplex PCR using 32 V and 13 J primers. Via MiXCR, TCRdb re-called the multiplex PCR reads, giving one row per CDR3 protein. The profile covers 7,000 to 8,000 distinct CDR3 sequences, with around 20% appearing a single time and roughly 15% taken by the ten largest. Source material: lung tumor tissue. Receptors originate from a man aged 60-69 years with non-small cell lung cancer.

The chain has TRBV20-1 and TRBJ2-3, with D tentatively TRBD1 (5 bases). Per germline, CDR1 DFQATT and CDR2 SNEGSKA (reference sequence). CDR3 length: 15 residues. Here the CDR3 reads CRASRTPSSTDTQYF. The DNA for the CDR3 is TGCAGGGCTTCCAGGACACCCTCTAGCACAGATACGCAGTATTTT.

This clonotype was seen a handful of times. A clone one base away is much larger, so this may be a read error. The V and J genes are TRBV28 and TRBJ2-3, with D unclear. The CDR3 has 14 amino acids. Germline lookup yields CDR1 MDHEN and CDR2 SYDVKM. CDR3 sequence reads: CANSFLAGTDTQYF. CDR3 nucleotide sequence: TGTGCCAACAGTTTCCTGGCAGGCACAGATACGCAGTATTTT. The whole variable domain, filled in from reference TRBV28 and TRBJ2-3, reads DVKVTQSSRYLVKRTGEKVFLECVQDMDHENMFWYRQDPGLGLRLIYFSYDVKMKEKGDIPEGYSVSREKKERFSLILESASTNQTSMYLCANSFLAGTDTQYFGPGTRLTVL.

This clonotype is medium-sized within its sample. The chain uses TRBV19 and TRBJ2-5, with TRBD1 as a possible D gene (6 bases). CDR1 is LNHDA and CDR2 is SQIVND in the germline V gene (reference sequence). CDR3 size: 14 residues. The germline V and J ends were trimmed by 5 bases and 2 bases, with 12 bases remaining between them. CDR3 loop: CASSPGVNQETQYF. CDR3 in DNA: TGTGCCAGTAGTCCAGGGGTGAATCAAGAGACCCAGTACTTC.

This chain uses TRBV5-1 with TRBJ1-1; no clear D. Germline V lookup: CDR1 SGHRS, CDR2 YFSETQ. V lost 0 bases to trimming and J lost 7 bases, with 10 bases between them. The CDR3 sequence is 13 residues long. This CDR3 reads CASSLGGSNEAFF. The CDR3 nucleotides are TGCGCCAGCAGCTTGGGAGGGAGTAATGAAGCTTTCTTT.

Concerning this clonotype: This may stem from a read error, because a much larger clone lies one nucleotide away. V is TRBV5-6 and J is TRBJ2-3; D is uncertain. V was clipped by 4 bases and J by 2 bases, with 17 bases between them. Germline V gene data show CDR1 as SGHDT and CDR2 as YYEEEE. The CDR3 totals 16 residues. CDR3 sequence: CASSTWTRPSTDTQYF. The CDR3 DNA follows: TGTGCCAGCAGCACCTGGACCCGACCCTCCACAGATACGCAGTATTTT.

For this clonotype: A much larger clone is a single base away; this may be a read error. Lacking the conserved final phenylalanine or tryptophan, this CDR3 likely reflects a read error. This chain connects TRBV18 to TRBJ1-1, with D perhaps matching TRBD1 (6 bases). In germline, CDR1 is KGHSH, CDR2 LQKENI. The CDR3 loop spans 14 amino acids. V was pared by 1 base and J by 6 bases, with 12 bases between. CDR3: CASSPQQGRSEAFL. CDR3 coding DNA: TGTGCCAGCTCACCACAGCAGGGGCGGTCTGAAGCTTTCCTT.

To note about this clonotype: A single base separates this from a much larger clone, so it may be a read error. The J gene is TRBJ1-3, the V gene TRBV10-2, with D possibly matching TRBD1 (6 bases). V was cut by 3 bases and J by 3 bases, with 9 bases left in between. The CDR3 has 14 amino acids. CDR1 is WSHSY, CDR2 SAAADI, per germline. In DNA, the CDR3 is TGCGCCAGCAGTGAATGGGGGCATGGAAACACCATATATTTT. Translating gives CASSEWGHGNTIYF.

This clonotype was found once. With a much larger clone just one base away, this may be a read error. V and J are TRBV7-9 and TRBJ2-2; D tentatively fits TRBD1 or TRBD2 (5 bases each). V was clipped by 6 bases and J by 6 bases, with 8 bases between them. The CDR3 covers 12 residues. Germline CDR1 SEHNR, CDR2 FQNEAQ (reference sequence). CDR3 coding DNA: TGTGCCAGCAGATTGGGGGCCGGGGAGCTGTTTTTT. It specifies CASRLGAGELFF.

This clonotype ranks as medium-sized (0.01 to 0.1%). V usage is TRBV6-1 and J usage is TRBJ2-1; D uncertain. Deletions cut 3 bases from V and 3 bases from J, with 3 bases between. The CDR3 length is 12 residues. From germline, CDR1 is MNHNS and CDR2 SASEGT. The CDR3 sequence: CASSDFYNEQFF. DNA for the CDR3: TGTGCCAGCAGTGATTTCTACAATGAGCAGTTCTTC.

This clonotype is labeled medium-sized. The rearrangement joins TRBV18 to TRBJ2-7; a weak D match, TRBD1 (5 bases). V lost 4 bases and J 3 bases, leaving 10 bases between the germline ends. Per the germline V gene, CDR1 is KGHSH and CDR2 is LQKENI. The CDR3 contains 13 residues. CDR3 DNA: TGTGCCAGCTCACAGGGGCCGGGCTACGAGCAGTACTTC. It yields the protein CASSQGPGYEQYF.

Of note for this clonotype: Being one base from a much bigger clone, this may be a read error. This chain connects TRBV28 to TRBJ2-3, with D uncertain. The CDR3 is 12 residues long. V gave up 5 bases and J gave up 7 bases, with 10 bases separating them. CDR1 is MDHEN, CDR2 SYDVKM, per germline. CDR3 sequence (DNA): TGTGCCAGCAGTCCCACGTTGAATACGCAGTATTTT. This codes for CASSPTLNTQYF. Variable domain in full (rest from reference TRBV28 and TRBJ2-3): DVKVTQSSRYLVKRTGEKVFLECVQDMDHENMFWYRQDPGLGLRLIYFSYDVKMKEKGDIPEGYSVSREKKERFSLILESASTNQTSMYLCASSPTLNTQYFGPGTRLTVL.

This clonotype was observed at least ten times. The chain links TRBV6-1 to TRBJ2-7, with 7 bases that match TRBD1. Unmatched junction bases numbered 7, after V lost 7 bases and J lost 4 bases. The germline V gene has CDR1 MNHNS and CDR2 SASEGT. The CDR3 has 13 amino acids. CDR3 region: CASNEGAPYEQYF. CDR3 coding DNA: TGTGCCAGCAATGAGGGGGCGCCTTACGAGCAGTACTTC.

This clonotype appeared a few times. Since a much larger clone is just one base distant, this may be a read error. This rearrangement joins TRBV2 to TRBJ2-1; D possibly matches TRBD1 or TRBD2 (5 bases each). The length of the CDR3 is 13 residues. Germline lookup yields CDR1 SNHLY and CDR2 FYNNEI. CDR3 loop: CSSSGPAYNEQFF. CDR3 DNA: TGTTCCAGCTCGGGACCTGCCTACAATGAGCAGTTCTTC.

For this clonotype: Since a much larger clone is just one base distant, this may be a read error. The gene calls are TRBV30 and TRBJ2-3, with D uncertain. The length of the CDR3 is 12 residues. Germline V lookup: CDR1 GTSNPN, CDR2 SVGIG (reference sequence). The germline V and J ends were trimmed by 0 bases and 6 bases, with 7 bases remaining between them. The DNA of the CDR3 is TGTGCCTGGAGTGTACTCGGGGATACGCAGTATTTT. It specifies CAWSVLGDTQYF.

This clonotype was observed many times. J is TRBJ2-3 and V is TRBV24-1; D ambiguous. The germline V gene has CDR1 KGHDR and CDR2 SFDVKD. CDR3 length: 13 amino acids. The V gene lost 8 bases and the J gene lost 4 bases, with 12 bases spanning the gap. This CDR3 is CATMGRTSDTQYF. CDR3 DNA: TGTGCCACCATGGGCAGGACCTCAGATACGCAGTATTTT.

Judged by abundance, this clonotype is medium-sized. The chain employs TRBV15 and TRBJ2-1, with 13 bases that match TRBD2. From germline, CDR1 is LNHNV and CDR2 YYDKDF (reference sequence). The CDR3 sequence is 17 residues long. Trimming took 0 bases from V and 4 from J; bases not matched to a gene: 3. The CDR3 sequence: CATSRDMGLAGYNEQFF. Written as DNA, the CDR3 is TGTGCCACCAGCAGAGATATGGGACTAGCGGGGTACAATGAGCAGTTCTTC.

With respect to this clonotype: One base away lies a much larger clone, so this may be a sequencing read error. The chain is built from TRBV27 and TRBJ2-3, with no clear D. The germline V gene has CDR1 MNHEY and CDR2 SMNVEV (reference sequence). This CDR3 spans 13 amino acids. The CDR3 DNA is TGTGCCAACAGTTTATCTTTTTTTGATACGCAGTATTTT. Translated, it gives CANSLSFFDTQYF.

In this sample, this clonotype turned up many times. This chain connects TRBV20-1 to TRBJ2-4; tentative D call: TRBD2 (6 bases). The germline gives CDR1 DFQATT, CDR2 SNEGSKA (reference sequence). The V end was cut by 5 bases, the J end by 7 bases, with 18 bases between. This CDR3 region has 14 residues. This chain's CDR3 is CSARDGDRENIQYF. The DNA for the CDR3 is TGCAGTGCTCGGGACGGGGATCGGGAGAACATTCAGTACTTC.

This clonotype was seen many times. V usage is TRBV19 and J usage is TRBJ1-4; TRBD1 might be the D (6 bases). Germline assignment: CDR1 LNHDA and CDR2 SQIVND (reference sequence). The V end lost 7 bases, the J end lost 4 bases, and 13 bases lay between the germline ends. This CDR3 region has 14 residues. This chain's CDR3 is CASTPGGFNEKLFF. The DNA for the CDR3 is TGTGCCAGTACTCCCGGGGGCTTTAATGAAAAACTGTTTTTT. Using reference TRBV19 and TRBJ1-4 for the parts outside the CDR3, the full variable domain is DGGITQSPKYLFRKEGQNVTLSCEQNLNHDAMYWYRQDPGQGLRLIYYSQIVNDFQKGDIAEGYSVSREKKESFPLTVTSAQKNPTAFYLCASTPGGFNEKLFFGSGTQLSVL.

Comment on this clonotype: The junction and the germline gene differ at one end; a read error may be behind it. The chain joins TRBV9 to TRBJ2-3; D gene unclear. CDR1 and CDR2 from the germline V gene are SGDLS and YYNGEE. CDR3 length equals 15 residues. In nucleotides, the CDR3 is TGTCCCAGCAGCGCCACTCGTTCCCACACAGATACGCAGTATTTT. Amino acids: CPSSATRSHTDTQYF. Together with reference TRBV9 and TRBJ2-3, the CDR3 gives the full variable domain: DSGVTQTPKHLITATGQRVTLRCSPRSGDLSVYWYQQSLDQGLQFLIQYYNGEERAKGNILERFSAQQFPDLHSELNLSSLELGDSALYFCPSSATRSHTDTQYFGPGTRLTVL.

This clonotype was seen only a few times. A read error may produce the germline difference seen at one junction end. This rearrangement joins TRBV3-1 to TRBJ1-1; D not certain. From germline, CDR1 is LGHDT and CDR2 YNNKEL (reference sequence). The CDR3 is 11 amino acids. The CDR3 DNA reads as TGTACCAGCAGCCAAGATCAGCTGGCTTTCTTT. It encodes CTSSQDQLAFF.

For this clonotype: Just one base apart from a much larger clone, this may be a read error. The V and J genes are TRBV6-1 and TRBJ1-4; 9 nucleotides match TRBD1. J gave up 8 bases and V 6 bases, and 16 bases lay outside the gene matches. The V gene's germline CDR1 is MNHNS and CDR2 SASEGT. This CDR3 is 17 amino acids long. The CDR3: CASRSVTGGDGREKLFF. CDR3 sequence (DNA): TGTGCCAGCAGGTCCGTGACAGGGGGAGACGGAAGAGAAAAACTGTTTTTT.

About this clonotype: A junction end diverges from the germline sequence, so it may reflect a read error. This chain links TRBV30 with TRBJ1-5; tentative D call: TRBD1 (6 bases). CDR3 length: 14 residues. Per germline, CDR1 GTSNPN and CDR2 SVGIG (reference sequence). The chain's CDR3 is CAWCSGQHNQPQHF. The CDR3 nucleotides read TGTGCCTGGTGTTCCGGACAGCACAATCAGCCCCAGCACTTT.

This clonotype is termed medium-sized. The J gene is TRBJ2-1, the V gene TRBV7-9, with 8 bases lining up with TRBD1. The V gene end was trimmed by 5 bases and the J gene end by 5 bases; junction bases not matched to a gene: 8. This CDR3 region has 15 residues. Germline V gene data show CDR1 as SEHNR and CDR2 as FQNEAQ (reference sequence). CDR3 nucleotide sequence: TGTGCCAGCAGCCCCGGGACAGGAGGCCACAATGAGCAGTTCTTC. Protein product: CASSPGTGGHNEQFF.

This clonotype is judged medium-sized. The chain uses TRBV6-1 and TRBJ2-2, with D possibly being TRBD1 (5 bases). The V gene's germline CDR1 is MNHNS and CDR2 SASEGT. Between the trimmed V and J ends, which lost 8 bases and 3 bases, there was a span of 10 bases. This CDR3 has 13 residues. CDR3 DNA sequence: TGTGCCAGCTCTAGGGGCGACACCGGGGAGCTGTTTTTT. It codes for CASSRGDTGELFF.

This clonotype is medium-sized (0.01 to 0.1%) in the sample. V is TRBV11-2 and J is TRBJ2-3; TRBD1 agrees at 7 bases. The CDR3 length is 14 residues. Per germline, CDR1 SGHAT and CDR2 FQNNGV. V lost 5 bases to trimming and J lost 1 base; unmatched junction nucleotides: 3. Here the CDR3 reads CASSLGTGTDTQYF. The CDR3, as DNA: TGTGCCAGCAGCCTCGGGACAGGCACAGATACGCAGTATTTT.

To note about this clonotype: A junction boundary mismatches the germline segment, possibly from a read error. This chain connects TRBV11-2 to TRBJ2-7, with D possibly being TRBD1 (8 bases). This CDR3 comprises 20 residues. In germline, CDR1 is SGHAT, CDR2 FQNNGV. The CDR3 sequence is CANSPGQGQGILAKSYEQYF. Written as DNA, the CDR3 is TGTGCCAACAGCCCAGGTCAAGGACAGGGCATACTAGCGAAATCCTACGAGCAGTACTTC.